This entry is about one TCR beta chain. The antigen remains undetermined. This entry belongs to a study of cytomegalovirus exposure and HLA in healthy donors. V gave up 5 bases and J gave up 6 bases; unmatched junction bases: 12. The CDR3 consists of 16 residues. Germline assignment: CDR1 SGHAT and CDR2 FQNNGV. Findings of the study overall: In vitro work confirmed that three CMV-associated chains recognize CMV antigens.

Amplification used 60 Vbeta primers and 13 Jbeta primers. Using immunoSEQ multiplex PCR, the repertoire was profiled, and TCRdb retains in-frame clones only, with some absent. Of about 140,000 clones listed, approximately 80% are singletons. Source material: PBMCs. This sequence originates from a male donor in good health and CMV-seronegative. The chain carries TRBV11-2 and TRBJ2-1; 8 bases fit TRBD1. The CDR3 loop is CASSPRPWTGSNEQFF. The CDR3 DNA reads as TGTGCCAGCAGCCCGCGACCTTGGACAGGGAGCAATGAGCAGTTCTTC.